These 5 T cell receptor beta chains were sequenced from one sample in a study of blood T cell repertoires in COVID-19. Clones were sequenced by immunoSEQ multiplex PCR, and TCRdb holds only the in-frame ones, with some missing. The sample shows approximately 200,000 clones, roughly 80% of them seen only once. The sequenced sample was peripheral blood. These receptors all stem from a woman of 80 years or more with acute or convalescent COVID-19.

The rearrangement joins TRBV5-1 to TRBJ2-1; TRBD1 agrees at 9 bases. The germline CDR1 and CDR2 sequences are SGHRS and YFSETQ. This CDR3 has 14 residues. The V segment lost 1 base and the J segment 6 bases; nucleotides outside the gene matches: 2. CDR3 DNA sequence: TGCGCCAGCAGCTTGACAGGGGGCTCCAATGAGCAGTTCTTC. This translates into CASSLTGGSNEQFF.

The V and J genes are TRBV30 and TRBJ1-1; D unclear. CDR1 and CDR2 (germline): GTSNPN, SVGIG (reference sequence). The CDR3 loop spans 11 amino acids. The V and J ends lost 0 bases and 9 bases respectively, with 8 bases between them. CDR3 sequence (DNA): TGTGCCTGGAGTGTTCAGAGGCAAGCTTTCTTT. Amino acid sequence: CAWSVQRQAFF.

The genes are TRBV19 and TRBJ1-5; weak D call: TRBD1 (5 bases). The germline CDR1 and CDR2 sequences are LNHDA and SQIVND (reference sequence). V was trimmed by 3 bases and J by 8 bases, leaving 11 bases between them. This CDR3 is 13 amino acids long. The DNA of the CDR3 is TGTGCCAGTAGTATCCCAGCGGGGGAGCCCCAGCATTTT. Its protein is CASSIPAGEPQHF.

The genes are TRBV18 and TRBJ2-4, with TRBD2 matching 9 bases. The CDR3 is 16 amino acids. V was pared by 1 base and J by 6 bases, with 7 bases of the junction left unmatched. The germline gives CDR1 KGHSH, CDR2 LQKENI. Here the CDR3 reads CASSPQAGGSVNIQYF. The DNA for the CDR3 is TGTGCCAGCTCACCACAGGCGGGAGGGTCGGTAAACATTCAGTACTTC.

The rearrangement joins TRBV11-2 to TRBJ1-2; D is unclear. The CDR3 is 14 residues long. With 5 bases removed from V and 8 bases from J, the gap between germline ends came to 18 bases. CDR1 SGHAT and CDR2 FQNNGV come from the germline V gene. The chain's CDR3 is CASSRGEGGLGYTF. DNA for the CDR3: TGTGCCAGCAGCCGAGGCGAGGGTGGGTTGGGCTACACCTTC.